The 13 T cell receptor beta chains given below trace back to one sample, sequenced in a study of beta chain features in type 1 diabetes. Study-wide findings and caveats: Type 1 diabetes patients showed a moderate but significant shortening of TCRB CDR3s in all four CD4+ subsets.

For these TCRs, the target antigens are not known. Investigators reverse transcribed all isolated RNA, so they sequenced expressed TCRB transcripts. Clones were sequenced by immunoSEQ multiplex PCR, and TCRdb holds only the in-frame ones, with some missing. The repertoire holds around 50,000 clones, with around 40% as singletons. Sequenced: stem cell memory CD4+ T cells from blood. The receptors stem from a man aged 25-40 years with type 1 diabetes.

The V gene is TRBV7-9, the J gene TRBJ2-5, with 8 bases matching TRBD1. Trimming took 1 base from V and 8 from J; bases not matched to a gene: 9. Germline loops: CDR1 SEHNR, CDR2 FQNEAQ (reference sequence). The CDR3 runs 15 residues. CDR3 sequence (DNA): TGTGCCAGCAGCTTAGACCAGGGGGCGAGCGAAACCCAGTACTTC. Protein product: CASSLDQGASETQYF.

The V and J genes are TRBV28 and TRBJ2-1; D unresolved. Germline V lookup: CDR1 MDHEN, CDR2 SYDVKM. CDR3 length: 12 residues. V shed 5 bases and J shed 9 bases, with 11 bases lying between them. CDR3 bases: TGTGCCAGCAGTCCCTCTGGTAGTGAGCAGTTCTTC. Encoded protein: CASSPSGSEQFF.

The rearrangement links TRBV6-1 to TRBJ1-1, with a tentative D call TRBD1 (6 bases). Germline V CDR1 and CDR2: MNHNS, SASEGT. Deletions cut 3 bases from V and 6 bases from J, with 11 bases between. The CDR3 loop spans 13 amino acids. CDR3 nucleotides: TGTGCCAGCAGTGAGAACAGGGTATCTGAAGCTTTCTTT. It yields the protein CASSENRVSEAFF.

This clone was seen a few times. CDR3 bases: TGCGCCAGCAGCTTGGGGGCAGCCTCCTACAATGAGCAGTTCTTC. Translated: CASSLGAASYNEQFF. The gene calls are TRBV5-1 and TRBJ2-1; no reliable D call. The germline gives CDR1 SGHRS, CDR2 YFSETQ. The CDR3 totals 15 residues. The germline V and J ends were trimmed by 0 bases and 0 bases, with 7 bases remaining between them. Complete variable domain (other parts from reference TRBV5-1 and TRBJ2-1): KAGVTQTPRYLIKTRGQQVTLSCSPISGHRSVSWYQQTPGQGLQFLFEYFSETQRNKGNFPGRFSGRQFSNSRSEMNVSTLELGDSALYLCASSLGAASYNEQFFGPGTRLTVL.

The rearrangement links TRBV2 to TRBJ2-2, with D possibly being TRBD1 (6 bases). Looked up from germline, CDR1 is SNHLY and CDR2 is FYNNEI. V was pared by 4 bases and J by 4 bases, with 16 bases between. The CDR3 extends over 16 amino acids. The CDR3, as DNA: TGTGCCAGCAGTGCCCCCGGCAGGGGATCCACCGGGGAGCTGTTTTTT. Translating it yields CASSAPGRGSTGELFF.

The sample holds a few counts of this clone. V is TRBV28 and J is TRBJ2-1; D possibly corresponds to TRBD2 (6 bases). The CDR3 extends over 15 amino acids. Germline lookup yields CDR1 MDHEN and CDR2 SYDVKM. V was trimmed by 2 bases and J by 16 bases, leaving 24 bases between them. CDR3: CASSLGGALSRAHFF. DNA for the CDR3: TGTGCCAGCAGTTTAGGAGGGGCGCTTAGCCGGGCCCATTTCTTC.

Concerning this clone itself: The junction does not match germline at one end; this may be a read error. This chain links TRBV6-4 with TRBJ1-1; D is ambiguous. CDR1 and CDR2 (germline): MRHNA, SNTAGT. The CDR3 is 15 residues long. The CDR3 coding sequence is TGTGCCAGCAGTGACTCTAATGGGCTGAAGGCCCGCAAGGCTTTT. Its protein is CASSDSNGLKARKAF.

V gene TRBV7-3 combines with J gene TRBJ2-1; TRBD2 matches 8 bases. The CDR3 has 15 residues. J was trimmed by 3 bases and V by 6 bases; bases with no gene match: 7. Germline CDR1 is SGHTA and CDR2 is FQGTGA. Here the CDR3 reads CASSPTSGDYNEQFF. DNA of the CDR3: TGTGCCAGCAGTCCCACTAGCGGTGACTACAATGAGCAGTTCTTC.

This clone showed up just a few times. The chain employs TRBV19 and TRBJ2-6; maybe TRBD2 (5 bases). Trimming took off 2 bases at V and 2 bases at J, with 10 bases between the two ends. Looked up from germline, CDR1 is LNHDA and CDR2 is SQIVND (reference sequence). The CDR3 contains 16 residues. DNA for the CDR3: TGTGCCAGTAGTATACGCACGGGGACTGGGGCCAACGTCCTGACTTTC. It specifies CASSIRTGTGANVLTF.

The chain employs TRBV7-8 and TRBJ2-3; maybe TRBD2 (6 bases). Germline CDR1 and CDR2: SGHVS and FQNEAQ. The CDR3 extends over 15 amino acids. Trimming took off 6 bases at V and 9 bases at J, with 22 bases between the two ends. The DNA of the CDR3 is TGTGCCAGCAGTGCCTACGGACTACAATCGGAGACGCAGTATTTT. It specifies CASSAYGLQSETQYF.

V usage is TRBV5-6 and J usage is TRBJ2-7, with a weak D call TRBD1 (5 bases). The CDR3 extends over 15 amino acids. Germline CDR1 SGHDT, CDR2 YYEEEE. V was clipped by 0 bases and J by 3 bases, with 13 bases between them. This chain's CDR3 is CASSLARRQNYEQYF. CDR3 coding DNA: TGTGCCAGCAGCTTGGCCAGGCGACAGAACTACGAGCAGTACTTC.

This clone came up a few times. The J gene is TRBJ1-5, the V gene TRBV18, with 10 bases lining up with TRBD1. This CDR3 is built from 17 residues. V lost 4 bases to trimming and J lost 5 bases; unmatched junction nucleotides: 11. Looked up from germline, CDR1 is KGHSH and CDR2 is LQKENI. This chain's CDR3 is CASSQNPGTGVHQPQHF. DNA for the CDR3: TGTGCCAGCTCACAAAACCCCGGGACAGGGGTGCATCAGCCCCAGCATTTT.

The chain uses TRBV7-2 and TRBJ1-5; 9 positions agree with TRBD1. The CDR3 loop spans 15 amino acids. V lost 5 bases, J lost 3 bases, and 5 bases stayed unmatched. Germline assignment: CDR1 SGHTA and CDR2 FQGNSA. CDR3 sequence (DNA): TGTGCCAGCAGCCCGGGGACAGGGTCCAATCAGCCCCAGCATTTT. Protein sequence: CASSPGTGSNQPQHF.